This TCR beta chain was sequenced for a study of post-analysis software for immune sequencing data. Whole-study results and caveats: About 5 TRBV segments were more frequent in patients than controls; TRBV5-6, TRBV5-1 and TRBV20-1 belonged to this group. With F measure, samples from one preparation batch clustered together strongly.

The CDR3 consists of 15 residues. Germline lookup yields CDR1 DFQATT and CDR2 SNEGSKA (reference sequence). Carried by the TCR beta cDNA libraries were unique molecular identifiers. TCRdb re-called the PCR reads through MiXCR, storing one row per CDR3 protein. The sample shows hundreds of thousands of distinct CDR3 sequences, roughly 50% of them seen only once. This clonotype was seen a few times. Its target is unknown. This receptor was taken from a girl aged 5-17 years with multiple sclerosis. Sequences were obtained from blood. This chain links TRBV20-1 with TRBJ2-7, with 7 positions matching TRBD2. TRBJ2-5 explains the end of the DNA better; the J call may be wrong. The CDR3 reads CSASSPGLFRGTQYF. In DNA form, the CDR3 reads TGCAGTGCTAGCTCACCGGGACTATTTCGGGGGACCCAGTACTTC.